This T cell receptor beta chain was profiled in a study of T cell responses to AZD1222 COVID-19 vaccine. CDR3 length equals 13 residues. CDR1 is LNHDA, CDR2 SQIVND, per germline (reference sequence). V was cut by 7 bases and J by 3 bases, with 12 bases left in between. To note about this clone: The antigen is undetermined.

Sequencing was performed with immunoSEQ multiplex PCR; in TCRdb, only in-frame clones are kept and a portion is missing. The table records 93,000 or so clones, 90% of them present only once. General observations from the study: The sample set comprised mostly white British donors with more females, and clonal diversity was possibly underestimated. Spike as a whole was targeted by vaccine-associated CD4 TCRs, dominant at 160-218 and 743-854. No day 14 peak samples; only post-peak repertoires were characterized. Recipients of two AZD1222 doses showed rising Spike-specific TCR breadth and depth.

The gene calls are TRBV19 and TRBJ1-2, with D perhaps TRBD1 (5 bases). The clonotype comes from an adult in good health. The material sequenced was peripheral blood, taken on day 0 of AZD1222 vaccination. DNA of the CDR3: TGTGCCAGTAAAGCCGGACAATACTATGGCTACACCTTC. Translating it yields CASKAGQYYGYTF.